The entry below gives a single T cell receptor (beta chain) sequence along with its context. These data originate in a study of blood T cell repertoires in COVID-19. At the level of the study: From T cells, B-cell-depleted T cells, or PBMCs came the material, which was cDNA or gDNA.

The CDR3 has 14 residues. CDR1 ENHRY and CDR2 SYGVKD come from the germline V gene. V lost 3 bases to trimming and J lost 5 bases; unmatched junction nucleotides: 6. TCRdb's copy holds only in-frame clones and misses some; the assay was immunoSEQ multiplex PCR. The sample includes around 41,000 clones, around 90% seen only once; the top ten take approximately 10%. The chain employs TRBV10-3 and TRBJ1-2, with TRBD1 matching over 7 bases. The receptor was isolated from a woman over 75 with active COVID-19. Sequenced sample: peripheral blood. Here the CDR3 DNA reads TGTGCCATCAGTGAAGGGACAGTAGAATATGGCTACACCTTC. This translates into CAISEGTVEYGYTF.